The TCR beta chain under discussion was sequenced for a study of T cell responses to AZD1222 COVID-19 vaccine (dated by TCRdb to the early 2020s). Some background on the complete study: AZD1222 recipients given second doses at about 4 weeks or at about 12 weeks were pooled, since spike-specific TCR depth and breadth were not found to differ between the two schedules. A total of 233 trial participants underwent TCR sequencing, of whom roughly 210 had received two doses of AZD1222 and roughly 26 had received two doses of the MenACWY control vaccine. Trial participants were enrolled by age into 18-55, 56-69 and 70-plus year subgroups, with 148, 28 and 57 TCR-sequenced participants respectively. Here is what the overall study found, with its caveats: Reportedly, almost half of the unique spike-specific TCRs recognized epitopes lying outside the regions that are mutated in the B.1.351 and B.1.1.7 variants. Only five to seven AZD1222 recipients were SARS-CoV-2 seropositive at baseline, limiting conclusions about previously exposed vaccinees. CD4 TCRs associated with the vaccine covered the entire spike protein, and the dominant responses were in regions 160-218 and 743-854. Participants were mostly white British and included more females than males, and it was suggested by the authors that clonal diversity may have been underestimated. Spike-specific TCR breadth and depth rose significantly after two AZD1222 doses compared with day 0 and with MenACWY recipients. In the small 56-69-year group, the increase in depth fell short of significance, most likely because of low power. Because no day 14 peak-response samples were available, the repertoires could be characterized only after the peak T cell response.

Turning to this clone: The antigen it binds to is not known. No base-level quality is on record; no much larger clone is a single base apart.

From cysteine to phenylalanine, the CDR3 is 16 amino acids long. The entry retains the CDR3 DNA only, 48 bases that are in frame from base 1. The junction carries 13 bases between V and J, which are trimmed by 2 bases and 2 bases respectively. The germline V gene provides CDR1 MDHEN and CDR2 SYDVKM. According to the study, the label for this sample's time point signals: baseline before first vaccination. The vaccinee samples were drawn from two UK trials, COV001 and COV002, one of which was a single-blind randomized controlled phase 2/3 trial testing AZD1222 (ChAdOx1 nCoV-19) in healthy adults. For TCRbeta chain sequencing, PBMC samples were collected from trial participants at day 0 and at day 28 after the second dose. The CDR3 regions of human TCRbeta chains were analyzed by immunosequencing. Per the authors' processing: TCRs in the repertoires were compared against a reference library of SARS-CoV-2-specific TCRs that had been generated with the MIRA antigen-specificity platform. Breadth was defined as the fraction of unique TCRs that were SARS-CoV-2-associated, and depth was defined as the fraction of total T cells that were SARS-CoV-2-associated. Each spike-specific TCR was assigned to its reactive spike region and to a CD4 or CD8 class using the MIRA data. Log10-transformed breadth and depth values were compared by one-way ANOVA with Sidak's multiple comparisons tests. The immuneACCESS repertoire file appears here via TCRdb, limited to in-frame rearrangements. These files lack a portion of the clones; in checked studies, under half of the deficit traces to unresolved V genes, and the cause of the others is not known. V and J calls and clone size come straight from that table; D and trimming were deduced from the DNA. The sample records 130,000 or so clones, about 88% of which are singletons. The ten largest clonotypes hold around 30% of the sample.

The chain uses TRBV28 and TRBJ2-1; tentative D gene TRBD2, with 6 bases matching. The sample consisted of peripheral blood, taken on day 0 of AZD1222 vaccination. The TCR originated in an adult in good health. The CDR3 sequence is CASSLVGGDTYNEQFF. Read as DNA, the sequence is TGTGCCAGCAGTTTAGTCGGCGGGGATACCTACAATGAGCAGTTCTTC.